This TCR beta chain was sequenced during a study of OX40 agonist ivuxolimab in advanced cancers. Study summary: Two patients with cutaneous melanoma and one with hepatocellular carcinoma, three in total, showed partial responses. Notes on the study in general: Individuals who were partial responders at 0.1-3.0 mg/kg had clonal expansion that ranked among the lowest. More expanded clones were seen, on average, in CD8+ T cells than in CD4+.

The germline V and J ends were trimmed by 4 bases and 0 bases, with 18 bases remaining between them. The CDR3 runs 17 residues. Germline V gene lookup returns CDR1 SGHVS and CDR2 FNYEAQ. Sequencing used immunoSEQ multiplex PCR; TCRdb keeps in-frame clones, though not all of them. This sample carries 85,000 to 100,000 clones, 90% to 95% of them seen once, and the ten largest clones take around 0.25%. At baseline, cycle 4 day 1, and cycle 7 day 1, blood was sampled. Worth noting for this clone: Its antigen remains unknown.

The chain recombines TRBV7-6 with TRBJ1-1, with a tentative D call TRBD1 (6 bases). The sequenced sample was CD4+ or CD8+ T cells sorted from blood, obtained in a trial of the OX40 agonist ivuxolimab. The TCR sequence derives from an adult with an advanced solid tumor such as melanoma, head and neck, liver or kidney cancer. The CDR3, as DNA: TGTGCCAGCAGCTGGTCCGTGGGGGCGACTATGAACACTGAAGCTTTCTTT. Its protein product is CASSWSVGATMNTEAFF.